Described below is a single T cell receptor (beta chain) sequence and its context. Its antigen remains unknown. Specified treatment: approximately 18 received Ad26.COV2.S at low or high dose, single or two shots; 5 received placebo; per-sample allocation not given. Sampling was done on day 63 after the first vaccine or placebo injection. What was given as vaccine was an Ad26 vector encoding Wuhan-strain SARS-CoV-2 spike. The record originates from a study of Ad26.COV2.S vaccination and SARS-CoV-2 variants. About the study: In the study, Ad26.COV2.S was injected intramuscularly once, or twice 56 days apart.

Findings and caveats of the study: Participants given vaccine showed non-spike TCR breadth similar to that of placebo recipients. Analyses that measured TCR breadth and depth may have underestimated total T cell responses.

The CDR3 runs to 20 residues. The germline gives CDR1 MNHEY, CDR2 SMNVEV (reference sequence). V gave up 4 bases and J gave up 4 bases; unmatched junction bases: 23. The data were produced by immunoSEQ multiplex PCR, yet TCRdb's version contains in-frame clones alone and is incomplete. Here the sample spans hundreds of thousands of clones, approximately 90% being singletons. The gene calls are TRBV27 and TRBJ2-5; the match to TRBD1 covers 8 bases. The sequence was collected from a person aged 18 to 65 who received the Ad26.COV2.S COVID-19 vaccine or a placebo. Sequenced here: peripheral blood, sampled in a trial of Ad26.COV2.S vaccine versus placebo. The CDR3 reads CASSSTLTGQGGTPLETQYF. The CDR3 bases are TGTGCCAGCAGTTCCACCCTCACCGGACAGGGCGGAACTCCCCTAGAGACCCAGTACTTC.